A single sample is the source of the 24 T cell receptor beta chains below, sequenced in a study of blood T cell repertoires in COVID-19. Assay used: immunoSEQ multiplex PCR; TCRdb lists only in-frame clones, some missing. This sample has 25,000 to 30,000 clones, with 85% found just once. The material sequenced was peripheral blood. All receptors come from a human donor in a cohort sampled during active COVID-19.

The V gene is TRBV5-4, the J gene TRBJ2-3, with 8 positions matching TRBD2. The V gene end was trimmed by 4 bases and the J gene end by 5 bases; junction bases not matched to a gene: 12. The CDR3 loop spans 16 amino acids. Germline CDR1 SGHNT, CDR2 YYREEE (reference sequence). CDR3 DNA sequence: TGTGCCAGCAGCCGGCCGGCCGGGGGGGCGGAAGATACGCAGTATTTT. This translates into CASSRPAGGAEDTQYF.

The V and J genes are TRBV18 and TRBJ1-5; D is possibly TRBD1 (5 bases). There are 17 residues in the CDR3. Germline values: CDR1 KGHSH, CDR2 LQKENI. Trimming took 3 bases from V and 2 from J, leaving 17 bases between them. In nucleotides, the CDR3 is TGTGCCAGCTCACCCCAGACAGCCTTAATGGGCAATCAGCCCCAGCATTTT. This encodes CASSPQTALMGNQPQHF.

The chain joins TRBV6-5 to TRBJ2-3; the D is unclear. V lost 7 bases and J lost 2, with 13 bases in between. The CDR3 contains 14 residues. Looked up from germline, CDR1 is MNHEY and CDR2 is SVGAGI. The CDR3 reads CASIFALLTDTQYF. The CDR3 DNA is TGTGCCAGCATATTTGCCTTACTCACAGATACGCAGTATTTT.

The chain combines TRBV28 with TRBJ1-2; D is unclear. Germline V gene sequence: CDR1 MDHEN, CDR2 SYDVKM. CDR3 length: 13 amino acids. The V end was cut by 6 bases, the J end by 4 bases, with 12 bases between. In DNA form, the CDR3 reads TGTGCCAGCAGACTCGGGGAATCCTATGGCTACACCTTC. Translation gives CASRLGESYGYTF.

The CDR3 spells CASSQEQSLASGSYNEQFF. The CDR3 DNA is TGTGCCAGCAGCCAAGAGCAGAGTCTGGCGTCGGGCTCCTACAATGAGCAGTTCTTC. The rearrangement links TRBV3-1 (or the pseudogene TRBV3-2) to TRBJ2-1; D is undetermined. With 0 bases removed from V and 0 bases from J, the gap between germline ends came to 18 bases. The CDR3 is made up of 19 amino acids. The germline V gene has CDR1 LGHDT and CDR2 YNNKEL (reference sequence).

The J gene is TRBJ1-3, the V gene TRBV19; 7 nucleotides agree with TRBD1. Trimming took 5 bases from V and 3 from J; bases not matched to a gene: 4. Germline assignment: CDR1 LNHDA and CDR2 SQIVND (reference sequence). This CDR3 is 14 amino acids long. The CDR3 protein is CASSSRDSGNTIYF. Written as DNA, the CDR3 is TGTGCCAGTAGTTCCCGGGACAGTGGAAACACCATATATTTT.

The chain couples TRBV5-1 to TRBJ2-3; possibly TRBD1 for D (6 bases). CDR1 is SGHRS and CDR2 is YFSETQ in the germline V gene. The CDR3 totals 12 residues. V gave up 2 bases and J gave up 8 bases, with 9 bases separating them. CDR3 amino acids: CASSLGGSTQYF. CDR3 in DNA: TGCGCCAGCAGCTTAGGGGGAAGTACGCAGTATTTT.

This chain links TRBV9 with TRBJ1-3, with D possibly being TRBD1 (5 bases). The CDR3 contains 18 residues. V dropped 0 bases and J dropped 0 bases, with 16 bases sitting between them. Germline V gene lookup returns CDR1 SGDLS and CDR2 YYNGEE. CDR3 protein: CASSVAFGRGGSGNTIYF. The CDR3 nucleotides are TGTGCCAGCAGCGTAGCCTTTGGAAGGGGCGGCTCTGGAAACACCATATATTTT. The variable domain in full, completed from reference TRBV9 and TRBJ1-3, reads DSGVTQTPKHLITATGQRVTLRCSPRSGDLSVYWYQQSLDQGLQFLIQYYNGEERAKGNILERFSAQQFPDLHSELNLSSLELGDSALYFCASSVAFGRGGSGNTIYFGEGSWLTVV.

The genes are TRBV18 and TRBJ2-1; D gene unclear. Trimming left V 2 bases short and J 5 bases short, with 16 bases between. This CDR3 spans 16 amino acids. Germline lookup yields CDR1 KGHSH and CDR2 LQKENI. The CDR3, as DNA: TGTGCCAGCTCACCAAGTTTTCGCTACCGAAACAATGAGCAGTTCTTC. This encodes CASSPSFRYRNNEQFF.

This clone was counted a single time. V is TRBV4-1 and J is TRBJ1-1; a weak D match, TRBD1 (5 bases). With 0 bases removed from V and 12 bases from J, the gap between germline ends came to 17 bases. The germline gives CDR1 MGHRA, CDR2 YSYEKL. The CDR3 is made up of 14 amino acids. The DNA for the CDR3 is TGCGCCAGCAGCCAAGATTCAGGGACTTCCTTAACTTTCTTT. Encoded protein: CASSQDSGTSLTFF.

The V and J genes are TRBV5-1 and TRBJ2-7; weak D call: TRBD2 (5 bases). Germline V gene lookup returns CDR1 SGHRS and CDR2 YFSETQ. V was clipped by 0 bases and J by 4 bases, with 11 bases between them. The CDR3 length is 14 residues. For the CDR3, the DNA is TGCGCCAGCAGCTTGGACCATAGCGTGTACGAGCAGTACTTC. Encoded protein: CASSLDHSVYEQYF.

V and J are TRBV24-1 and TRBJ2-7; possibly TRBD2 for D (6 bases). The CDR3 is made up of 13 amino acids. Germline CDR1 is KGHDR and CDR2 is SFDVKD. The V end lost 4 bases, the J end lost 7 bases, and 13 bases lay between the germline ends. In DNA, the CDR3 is TGTGCCACCAGTGACTTACTAGCCGGGGAGCAGTACTTC. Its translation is CATSDLLAGEQYF.

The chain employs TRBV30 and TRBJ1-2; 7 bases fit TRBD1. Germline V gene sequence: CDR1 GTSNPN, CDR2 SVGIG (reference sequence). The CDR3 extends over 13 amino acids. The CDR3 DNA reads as TGTGCTCAAGACAGGGCGGGGAACTATGGCTACACCTTC. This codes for CAQDRAGNYGYTF.

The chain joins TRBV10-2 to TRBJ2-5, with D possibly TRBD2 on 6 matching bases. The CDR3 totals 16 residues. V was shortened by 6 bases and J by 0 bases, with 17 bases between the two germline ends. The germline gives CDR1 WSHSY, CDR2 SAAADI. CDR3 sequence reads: CASRHRGTPHQETQYF. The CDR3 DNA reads TGCGCCAGCAGGCATCGGGGGACCCCCCACCAAGAGACCCAGTACTTC.

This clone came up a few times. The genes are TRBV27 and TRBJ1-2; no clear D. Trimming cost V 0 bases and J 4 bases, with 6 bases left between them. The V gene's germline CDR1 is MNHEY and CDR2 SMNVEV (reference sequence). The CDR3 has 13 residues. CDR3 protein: CASSLSGVYGYTF. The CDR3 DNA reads TGTGCCAGCAGTTTATCGGGAGTCTATGGCTACACCTTC.

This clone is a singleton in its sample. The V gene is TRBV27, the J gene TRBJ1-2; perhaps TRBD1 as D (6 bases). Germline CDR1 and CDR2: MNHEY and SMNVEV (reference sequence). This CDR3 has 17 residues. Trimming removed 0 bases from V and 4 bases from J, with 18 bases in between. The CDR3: CASSLSGIGGGVYGYTF. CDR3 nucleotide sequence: TGTGCCAGCAGTTTATCGGGGATAGGGGGGGGCGTCTATGGCTACACCTTC.

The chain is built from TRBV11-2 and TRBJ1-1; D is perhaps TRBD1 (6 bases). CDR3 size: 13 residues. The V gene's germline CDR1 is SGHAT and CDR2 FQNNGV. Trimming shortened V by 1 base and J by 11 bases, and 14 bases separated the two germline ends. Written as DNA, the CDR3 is TGTGCCAGCAGCTTAGGGTCAGGGGCCGATGCTTTCTTT. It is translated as CASSLGSGADAFF.

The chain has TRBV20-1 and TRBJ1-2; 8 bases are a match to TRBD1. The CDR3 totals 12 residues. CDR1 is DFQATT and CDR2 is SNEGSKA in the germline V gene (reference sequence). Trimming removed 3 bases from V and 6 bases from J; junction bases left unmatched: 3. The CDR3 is CSASPGGNGYTF. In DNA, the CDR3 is TGCAGTGCTAGTCCAGGGGGCAATGGCTACACCTTC.

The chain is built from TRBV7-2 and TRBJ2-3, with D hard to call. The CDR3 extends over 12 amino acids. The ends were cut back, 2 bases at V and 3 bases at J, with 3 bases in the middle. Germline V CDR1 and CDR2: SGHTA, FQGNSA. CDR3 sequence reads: CASSLLTDTQYF. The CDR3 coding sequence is TGTGCCAGCAGCTTATTAACAGATACGCAGTATTTT.

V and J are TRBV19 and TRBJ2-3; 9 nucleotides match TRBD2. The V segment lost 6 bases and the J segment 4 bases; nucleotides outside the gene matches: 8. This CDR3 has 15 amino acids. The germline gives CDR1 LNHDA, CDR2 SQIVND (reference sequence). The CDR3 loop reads CASRRTSVAPDTQYF. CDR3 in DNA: TGTGCCAGTAGAAGGACTAGCGTTGCACCAGATACGCAGTATTTT.

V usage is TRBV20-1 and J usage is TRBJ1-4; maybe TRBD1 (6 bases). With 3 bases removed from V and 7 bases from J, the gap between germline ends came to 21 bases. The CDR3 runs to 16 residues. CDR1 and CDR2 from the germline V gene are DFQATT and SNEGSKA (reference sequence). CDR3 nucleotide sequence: TGCAGTGCTAGTCCGATCGACGGGCAGGGGCGTGAAAAACTGTTTTTT. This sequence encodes CSASPIDGQGREKLFF.

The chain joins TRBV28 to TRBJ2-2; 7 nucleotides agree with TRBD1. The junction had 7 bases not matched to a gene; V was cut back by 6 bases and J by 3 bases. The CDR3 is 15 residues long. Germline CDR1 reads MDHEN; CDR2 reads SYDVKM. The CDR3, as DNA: TGTGCCAGCAGACCCCAGACAGGGTACACCGGGGAGCTGTTTTTT. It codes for CASRPQTGYTGELFF.

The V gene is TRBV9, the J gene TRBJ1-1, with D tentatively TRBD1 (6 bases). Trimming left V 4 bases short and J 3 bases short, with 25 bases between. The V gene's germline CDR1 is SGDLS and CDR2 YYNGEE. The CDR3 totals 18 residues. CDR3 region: CASSPGSGGGFEYTEAFF. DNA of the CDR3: TGTGCCAGCAGCCCGGGGTCGGGGGGCGGTTTCGAGTACACTGAAGCTTTCTTT.

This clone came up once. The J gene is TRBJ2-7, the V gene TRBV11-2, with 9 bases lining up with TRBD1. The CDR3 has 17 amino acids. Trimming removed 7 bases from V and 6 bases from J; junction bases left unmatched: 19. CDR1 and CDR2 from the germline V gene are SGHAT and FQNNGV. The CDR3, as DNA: TGTGCCAGCACCCCGAATGCCCCGGGACAGGGAAGCCTCGAGCAGTACTTC. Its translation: CASTPNAPGQGSLEQYF.